These 27 T cell receptor beta chains came from one sample sequenced in a study of blood T cells in healthy people across ages. A J-beta primer mix and a sample-barcoded 5' primer were used in a second PCR of roughly 6 to 12 cycles. TCRdb used MiXCR to reprocess the 5' RACE reads, holding one entry per CDR3 protein. The data show about 1.1 million distinct CDR3 sequences, with around two fifths seen just once and about 12% held by the top ten. Sequenced sample: blood. The receptor source for this set is a man younger than 35 in good health.

This clonotype was observed a handful of times. The V call is TRBV3-1, the J call TRBJ2-7; D unresolved. Looked up from germline, CDR1 is LGHDT and CDR2 is YNNKEL (reference sequence). The CDR3 is made up of 12 amino acids. With 6 bases removed from V and 2 bases from J, the gap between germline ends came to 8 bases. CDR3 amino acids: CASSQDPYEQYF. CDR3 bases: TGTGCCAGCAGTCAGGACCCCTACGAGCAGTACTTC.

The V call is TRBV7-3, the J call TRBJ2-1; D is perhaps TRBD2 (7 bases). CDR1 and CDR2 from the germline V gene are SGHTA and FQGTGA. V was shortened by 7 bases and J by 6 bases, with 19 bases between the two germline ends. This CDR3 comprises 15 residues. CDR3 protein: CASKVGGAGGNEQFF. For the CDR3, the DNA is TGTGCCAGCAAGGTAGGGGGGGCCGGAGGCAATGAGCAGTTCTTC.

This clonotype was seen a few times. This chain links TRBV20-1 with TRBJ1-2, with a tentative D call TRBD1 (5 bases). Germline V gives CDR1 DFQATT, CDR2 SNEGSKA (reference sequence). The CDR3 runs 16 residues. V lost 6 bases, J lost 5 bases, and 25 bases lay in between. The CDR3: CSAPSIRGVRIYGYTF. Written as DNA, the CDR3 is TGCAGTGCCCCTTCAATTCGAGGGGTGCGCATTTATGGCTACACCTTC.

Points on this clonotype: It may be a read error: a sequence one base away is much more abundant. The chain joins TRBV12-3 or TRBV12-4 to TRBJ2-1, with D maybe TRBD1 (6 bases). The CDR3 spans 15 residues. Written as DNA, the CDR3 is TGTGCCAGCAGTTTACTCGGGACACAGTACAATGAGCAGTTATTC. Translated: CASSLLGTQYNEQLF.

The chain is built from TRBV9 and TRBJ2-2, with D tentatively TRBD1 (5 bases). Germline V CDR1 and CDR2: SGDLS, YYNGEE. This CDR3 is built from 13 residues. The V end lost 8 bases, the J end lost 0 bases, and 8 bases lay between the germline ends. CDR3: CASRTPNTGELFF. Written as DNA, the CDR3 is TGTGCCAGTCGGACACCGAACACCGGGGAGCTGTTTTTT.

The CDR3, as DNA: TGTGCCAGCAGCTCCGCGGGACAGGGAAATGGCTACACCTTC. This codes for CASSSAGQGNGYTF. The genes are TRBV7-3 and TRBJ1-2; 9 positions match TRBD1. The CDR3 has 14 residues. V lost 4 bases and J lost 6; bases outside the gene matches: 6. Germline values: CDR1 SGHTA, CDR2 FQGTGA.

This clonotype was found a few times. V usage is TRBV10-3 and J usage is TRBJ2-1; D call uncertain. The CDR3 totals 14 residues. Trimming pared 7 bases from V and 0 bases from J, leaving 10 bases between. Germline V gene lookup returns CDR1 ENHRY and CDR2 SYGVKD. The CDR3 region is CAINQRSSYNEQFF. The DNA of the CDR3 is TGTGCCATCAATCAGCGTAGCTCCTACAATGAGCAGTTCTTC.

This sequence joins TRBV20-1 and TRBJ2-7, with TRBD1 identical over 7 bases. The trim removed 5 bases at V and 4 bases at J, leaving 8 bases unmatched. The CDR3 consists of 13 residues. CDR1 and CDR2 (germline): DFQATT, SNEGSKA (reference sequence). The CDR3 spells CSAPRTGGYEQYF. DNA for the CDR3: TGCAGTGCTCCCCGGACAGGCGGGTACGAGCAGTACTTC.

This clonotype showed up just a few times. The J gene is TRBJ1-5, the V gene TRBV20-1; 10 bases line up with TRBD1. The J segment lost 4 bases and the V segment lost 3 bases, leaving 6 bases of the junction unmatched. CDR1 and CDR2 from the germline V gene are DFQATT and SNEGSKA (reference sequence). The CDR3 runs to 15 residues. CDR3 bases: TGCAGTGCTAGGACGACAGGGGGCGATAATCAGCCCCAGCATTTT. Amino acid sequence: CSARTTGGDNQPQHF.

This clonotype has at least ten counts. J is TRBJ2-1 and V is TRBV12-3 or TRBV12-4; D remains ambiguous. This CDR3 has 13 amino acids. V was pared by 2 bases and J by 2 bases, with 4 bases between. The CDR3 coding sequence is TGTGCCAGCAGTTTAACGGCCTACAATGAGCAGTTCTTC. Translated, it gives CASSLTAYNEQFF.

A few counts support this clonotype. The J gene is TRBJ2-3, the V gene TRBV28; D possibly corresponds to TRBD2 (6 bases). Germline V lookup: CDR1 MDHEN, CDR2 SYDVKM. CDR3 length: 14 amino acids. V dropped 8 bases and J dropped 6 bases, with 18 bases sitting between them. CDR3 nucleotide sequence: TGTGCCAGCGGCAACCGGGACTCAAGGGATACGCAGTATTTT. This gives the protein CASGNRDSRDTQYF.

This clonotype showed up just a few times. The chain carries TRBV4-3 and TRBJ1-2; the match to TRBD1 covers 7 bases. Germline CDR1 reads LGHNA; CDR2 reads YSLEER. V gave up 0 bases and J gave up 4 bases; unmatched junction bases: 5. There are 15 residues in the CDR3. CDR3 region: CASSQERGRVYGYTF. The CDR3 nucleotides are TGCGCCAGCAGCCAAGAAAGGGGGCGCGTCTATGGCTACACCTTC.

This clonotype was counted a few times. The chain recombines TRBV2 with TRBJ2-3, with unresolved D. The germline gives CDR1 SNHLY, CDR2 FYNNEI. V lost 6 bases and J lost 2, with 12 bases in between. This CDR3 region has 14 residues. The CDR3 DNA sequence: TGTGCCAGCAGGCGCGAGGAGTTCACAGATACGCAGTATTTT. Protein sequence: CASRREEFTDTQYF.

This clonotype appeared a few times. This chain's CDR3 is CAAQGATNEKLFF. CDR3 in DNA: TGTGCCGCGCAGGGGGCAACTAATGAAAAACTGTTTTTT. V and J are TRBV10-3 and TRBJ1-4, with 7 bases identical to TRBD1. Per the germline V gene, CDR1 is ENHRY and CDR2 is SYGVKD. The ends lost 11 bases at V and 0 bases at J; junction bases unmatched: 3. The CDR3 covers 13 residues.

A note on this clonotype: The junction departs from germline at one end; a sequencing error may be responsible. The V gene is TRBV7-2, the J gene TRBJ1-2; 10 bases fit TRBD1. CDR3 size: 19 residues. Germline V gene lookup returns CDR1 SGHTA and CDR2 FQGNSA. In DNA form, the CDR3 reads TGTGCCAGCAGCTTAGATTTTGGGGGACAGGGGATTTTTAGCTATGGCCACACCTTC. Translation: CASSLDFGGQGIFSYGHTF.

The rearrangement joins TRBV4-2 to TRBJ2-2; TRBD1 might be the D (5 bases). The CDR3 consists of 18 residues. V shed 0 bases and J shed 2 bases, with 16 bases lying between them. Germline CDR1 LGHNA, CDR2 YNFKEQ. This CDR3 reads CASSQDIREILNTGELFF. CDR3 bases: TGTGCCAGCAGCCAAGACATCAGGGAAATCCTTAACACCGGGGAGCTGTTTTTT.

The V and J genes are TRBV3-1 and TRBJ2-5; D possibly corresponds to TRBD1 (6 bases). The CDR3 has 19 residues. V was shortened by 0 bases and J by 11 bases, with 31 bases between the two germline ends. From germline, CDR1 is LGHDT and CDR2 YNNKEL (reference sequence). Written as DNA, the CDR3 is TGTGCCAGCAGCCAAGAGAGGACTGACAGGAAACAACCCTACAATGAGCAGTACTTC. It codes for CASSQERTDRKQPYNEQYF.

This clonotype was seen only once. This rearrangement joins TRBV9 to TRBJ2-7; tentatively, D is TRBD1 (6 bases). The V and J ends lost 0 bases and 7 bases respectively, with 14 bases between them. CDR3 length: 14 amino acids. Germline CDR1 and CDR2: SGDLS and YYNGEE. The CDR3, as DNA: TGTGCCAGCAGCGTAGGAACAGGGTGGAATGAGCAGTACTTC. Its translation: CASSVGTGWNEQYF.

This clonotype was observed a few times. The V and J genes are TRBV14 and TRBJ2-3; no clear D gene. V was cut by 6 bases and J by 1 base, with 14 bases left in between. This CDR3 has 15 amino acids. From germline, CDR1 is SGHDN and CDR2 FVKESK. The CDR3 DNA follows: TGTGCCAGCAGTCGGACGACCACCCGCACAGATACGCAGTATTTT. As protein: CASSRTTTRTDTQYF.

This clonotype was found many times. The chain carries TRBV12-3 or TRBV12-4 and TRBJ2-1, with 9 bases identical to TRBD2. With V trimmed by 6 bases and J by 2 bases, 11 bases remained unmatched. The CDR3 consists of 17 residues. Here the CDR3 reads CASSLQDSGGPYNEQFF. In DNA, the CDR3 is TGTGCCAGCAGCTTACAGGATAGCGGGGGACCCTACAATGAGCAGTTCTTC.

The chain combines TRBV7-9 with TRBJ1-1; D not resolved. Trimming pared 7 bases from V and 3 bases from J, leaving 15 bases between. The CDR3 contains 14 residues. Germline V lookup: CDR1 SEHNR, CDR2 FQNEAQ (reference sequence). For the CDR3, the DNA is TGTGCCAGCACCGGAGTACGTGGCGACACTGAAGCTTTCTTT. Protein product: CASTGVRGDTEAFF.

The rearrangement links TRBV24-1 to TRBJ2-3, with D maybe TRBD1 (6 bases). The length of the CDR3 is 14 residues. Germline V CDR1 and CDR2: KGHDR, SFDVKD. V was cut by 5 bases and J by 5 bases, with 13 bases left in between. CDR3 protein: CATSAGGAVDTQYF. Here the CDR3 DNA reads TGTGCCACCAGTGCTGGGGGCGCGGTAGATACGCAGTATTTT.

V gene TRBV7-2 combines with J gene TRBJ1-2; D unresolved. V lost 5 bases and J 8 bases, leaving 12 bases between the germline ends. The CDR3 is 12 amino acids. The germline V gene encodes CDR1 SGHTA and CDR2 FQGNSA. In DNA, the CDR3 is TGTGCCAGCAGCCCAGGACGGCAGGGCTACACCTTC. Encoded protein: CASSPGRQGYTF.

In its sample, this clonotype was seen a few times. The chain couples TRBV25-1 to TRBJ1-1, with D possibly matching TRBD1 (6 bases). V was shortened by 2 bases and J by 4 bases, with 14 bases between the two germline ends. The germline CDR1 and CDR2 sequences are MGHDK and SYGVNS. The CDR3 totals 15 residues. CDR3 bases: TGTGCCAGCAGTGAACCCTCTACAGGGTTCACTGAAGCTTTCTTT. Residues: CASSEPSTGFTEAFF.

Written as DNA, the CDR3 is TGTGCCAGCAGCTTCCTTGGAGTTTCGTGGGGGGGTAGGGACACTGAAGCTTTCTTT. Residues: CASSFLGVSWGGRDTEAFF. The J gene is TRBJ1-1, the V gene TRBV7-9, with D possibly TRBD1 on 5 matching bases. This CDR3 has 19 residues. In germline, CDR1 is SEHNR, CDR2 FQNEAQ (reference sequence). V was pared by 3 bases and J by 3 bases, with 26 bases between.

This clonotype came up a few times. The V call is TRBV10-3, the J call TRBJ1-1; TRBD1 matches at 8 bases. The CDR3 spans 15 residues. Losses at the gene ends were 3 bases for V and 4 bases for J; bases not matched to a gene: 7. The germline V gene encodes CDR1 ENHRY and CDR2 SYGVKD. The CDR3 region has the DNA TGTGCCATCAGTGATGACTACAGGGGGAGCACTGAAGCTTTCTTT. Its protein is CAISDDYRGSTEAFF.

This clonotype was observed a handful of times. The V gene is TRBV2, the J gene TRBJ1-4; no definite D call. Trimming left V 6 bases short and J 4 bases short, with 15 bases between. In germline, CDR1 is SNHLY, CDR2 FYNNEI. CDR3 length: 15 residues. The chain's CDR3 is CASSLGGSGNEKLFF. The CDR3 nucleotides are TGTGCCAGCAGCTTAGGCGGCAGCGGTAATGAAAAACTGTTTTTT.